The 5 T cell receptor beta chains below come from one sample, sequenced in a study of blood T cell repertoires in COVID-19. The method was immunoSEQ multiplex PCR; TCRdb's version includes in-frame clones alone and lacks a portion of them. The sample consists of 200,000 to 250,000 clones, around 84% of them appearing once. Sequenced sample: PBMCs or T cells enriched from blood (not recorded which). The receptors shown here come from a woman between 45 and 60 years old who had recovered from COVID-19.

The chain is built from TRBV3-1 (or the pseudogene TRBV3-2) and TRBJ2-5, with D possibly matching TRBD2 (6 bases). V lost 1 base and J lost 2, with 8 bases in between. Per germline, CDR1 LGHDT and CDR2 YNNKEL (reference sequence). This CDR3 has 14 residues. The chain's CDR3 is CASSQGTKQETQYF. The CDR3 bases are TGTGCCAGCAGCCAAGGGACTAAACAAGAGACCCAGTACTTC.

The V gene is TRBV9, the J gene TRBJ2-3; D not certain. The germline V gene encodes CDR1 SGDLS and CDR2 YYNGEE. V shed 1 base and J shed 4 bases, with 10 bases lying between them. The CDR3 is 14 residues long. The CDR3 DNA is TGTGCCAGCAGCGTAACAAATGCCCCAGATACGCAGTATTTT. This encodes CASSVTNAPDTQYF.

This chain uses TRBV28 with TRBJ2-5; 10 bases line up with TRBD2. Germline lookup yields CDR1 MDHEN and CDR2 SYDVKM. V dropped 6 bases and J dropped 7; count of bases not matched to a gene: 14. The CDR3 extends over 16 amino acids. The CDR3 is CASRPGASGSLGTQYF. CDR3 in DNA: TGTGCCAGCAGGCCCGGGGCTAGCGGGAGTCTCGGGACCCAGTACTTC. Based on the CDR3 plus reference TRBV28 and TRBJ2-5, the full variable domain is DVKVTQSSRYLVKRTGEKVFLECVQDMDHENMFWYRQDPGLGLRLIYFSYDVKMKEKGDIPEGYSVSREKKERFSLILESASTNQTSMYLCASRPGASGSLGTQYFGPGTRLLVL.

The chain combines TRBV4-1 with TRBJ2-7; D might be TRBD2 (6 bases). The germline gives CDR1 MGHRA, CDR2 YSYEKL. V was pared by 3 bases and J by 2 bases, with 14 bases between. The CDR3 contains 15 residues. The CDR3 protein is CASSQSSGPTYEQYF. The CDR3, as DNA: TGCGCCAGCAGCCAGAGCAGCGGGCCTACCTACGAGCAGTACTTC.

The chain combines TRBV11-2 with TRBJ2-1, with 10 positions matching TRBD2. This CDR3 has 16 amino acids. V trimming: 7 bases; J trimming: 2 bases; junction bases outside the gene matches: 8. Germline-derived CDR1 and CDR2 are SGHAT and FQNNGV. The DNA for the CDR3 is TGTGCCAGCATCAGGACCCTAGCGGGGGCCTACAATGAGCAGTTCTTC. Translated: CASIRTLAGAYNEQFF. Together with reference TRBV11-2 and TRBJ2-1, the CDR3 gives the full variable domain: EAGVAQSPRYKIIEKRQSVAFWCNPISGHATLYWYQQILGQGPKLLIQFQNNGVVDDSQLPKDRFSAERLKGVDSTLKIQPAKLEDSAVYLCASIRTLAGAYNEQFFGPGTRLTVL.